These T cell receptor beta chains were read from a single sample in a study of T cell responses to AZD1222 COVID-19 vaccine. Produced via immunoSEQ multiplex PCR; TCRdb's table is partial and in-frame only. Among 130,000 or so clones listed, over 85% were seen once. Here the sequenced sample was peripheral blood, taken on day 0 of MenACWY control vaccination. The receptors originated from an adult in good health. CDR3s include the opening cysteine and the closing phenylalanine or tryptophan. The order of the fields is clone size, J gene, V gene, D gene, CDR3 DNA, CDR3 protein. The D gene is left open where the match is weak. A row's size may be missing; if present it is once, few, many or a size class.

abundance: .; j_gene: TRBJ1-5; v_gene: TRBV19; d_gene: TRBD1; CDR3nt: TGTGCCAGTAATGACAGGGGGCCTTTTTCCAGTCAGCCCCAGCATTTT; CDR3aa: CASNDRGPFSSQPQHF
abundance: .; j_gene: TRBJ1-2; v_gene: TRBV2; d_gene: .; CDR3nt: TGTGCCAGCAGTGTGAACGGGAACTATGGCTACACCTTC; CDR3aa: CASSVNGNYGYTF
abundance: .; j_gene: TRBJ1-2; v_gene: TRBV3-1/TRBV3-2; d_gene: .; CDR3nt: TGTGCCAGCAGCGAGAACTATGGCTACACCTTC; CDR3aa: CASSENYGYTF
abundance: .; j_gene: TRBJ1-5; v_gene: TRBV2; d_gene: .; CDR3nt: TGTGCCAGCAGTGAGGGGGCCCGGCCCCAGCATTTT; CDR3aa: CASSEGARPQHF
abundance: .; j_gene: TRBJ2-2; v_gene: TRBV11-2; d_gene: .; CDR3nt: TGTGCCAGCAGCTCACGGGCAGGGAACACCGGGGAGCTGTTTTTT; CDR3aa: CASSSRAGNTGELFF
abundance: .; j_gene: TRBJ2-5; v_gene: TRBV2; d_gene: TRBD1; CDR3nt: TGTGCCAGCAGTCCAGACAGGGGGCATGAGACCCAGTACTTC; CDR3aa: CASSPDRGHETQYF
abundance: once; j_gene: TRBJ1-2; v_gene: TRBV3-1/TRBV3-2; d_gene: TRBD1; CDR3nt: TGTGCCAGCAGCCGGGACAGATATTACTATGGCTACACCTTC; CDR3aa: CASSRDRYYYGYTF
abundance: few; j_gene: TRBJ1-1; v_gene: TRBV28; d_gene: .; CDR3nt: TGTGCCAGCAGTTTATATTTACAGGGTAGGCCTGAAGCTTTCTTT; CDR3aa: CASSLYLQGRPEAFF
abundance: .; j_gene: TRBJ1-2; v_gene: TRBV30; d_gene: .; CDR3nt: TGTGCCTGGGGACCGGGCCCCTATGGCTACACCTTC; CDR3aa: CAWGPGPYGYTF
abundance: .; j_gene: TRBJ1-2; v_gene: TRBV19; d_gene: .; CDR3nt: TGTGCCAGTAGTATAATACCAAGGGCCAACTATGGCTACACCTTC; CDR3aa: CASSIIPRANYGYTF
abundance: .; j_gene: TRBJ1-2; v_gene: TRBV28; d_gene: .; CDR3nt: TGTGCCAGCAGTAGAGACAGCTATGGCTACACCTTC; CDR3aa: CASSRDSYGYTF
abundance: once; j_gene: TRBJ1-2; v_gene: TRBV24-1; d_gene: .; CDR3nt: TGTGCCACCAGTGATCCAGGGACACGAGGCTACACCTTC; CDR3aa: CATSDPGTRGYTF
abundance: .; j_gene: TRBJ1-3; v_gene: TRBV6-6; d_gene: .; CDR3nt: TGTGCCACTTCGACCGCCGGCTCTGGAAACACCATATATTTT; CDR3aa: CATSTAGSGNTIYF
abundance: .; j_gene: TRBJ2-3; v_gene: TRBV9; d_gene: TRBD2; CDR3nt: TGTGCCAGCAGCGAGAGTGGGGGGGTCGGTACGCAGTATTTT; CDR3aa: CASSESGGVGTQYF
abundance: .; j_gene: TRBJ1-2; v_gene: TRBV4-1; d_gene: TRBD1; CDR3nt: TGCGCCAGCAGCCCAAGGGGGGACAGGGGATATGGCTACACCTTC; CDR3aa: CASSPRGDRGYGYTF
abundance: .; j_gene: TRBJ1-2; v_gene: TRBV7-2; d_gene: TRBD1; CDR3nt: TGTGCCAGCAGCCCCGCTCAAGGCTGGACAGGGTCTCGCGGCTACACCTTC; CDR3aa: CASSPAQGWTGSRGYTF
abundance: .; j_gene: TRBJ1-4; v_gene: TRBV5-8; d_gene: TRBD1; CDR3nt: TGTGCCAGCAGCTCCCGGACAGGGGAAAAACTGTTTTTT; CDR3aa: CASSSRTGEKLFF
abundance: .; j_gene: TRBJ2-7; v_gene: TRBV9; d_gene: .; CDR3nt: TGTGCCAGCAGCGTATTCCCGGGGGCGGGAAACGAGCAGTACTTC; CDR3aa: CASSVFPGAGNEQYF
abundance: once; j_gene: TRBJ1-2; v_gene: TRBV11-2; d_gene: TRBD1; CDR3nt: TGTGCCAGCAGCTCGACAGGGGGCGATGGCTACACCTTC; CDR3aa: CASSSTGGDGYTF
abundance: .; j_gene: TRBJ2-1; v_gene: TRBV5-4; d_gene: TRBD2; CDR3nt: TGTGCCAGCGGAACTAGCGGGGGCCAGTACAATGAGCAGTTCTTC; CDR3aa: CASGTSGGQYNEQFF
abundance: .; j_gene: TRBJ1-1; v_gene: TRBV10-3; d_gene: TRBD1; CDR3nt: TGTGCCATCAGCCACAGGGGCGTGGGTGAAGCTTTCTTT; CDR3aa: CAISHRGVGEAFF
abundance: .; j_gene: TRBJ2-7; v_gene: TRBV6-1; d_gene: TRBD1; CDR3nt: TGTGCCAGCAGTGAAACAGGGGTTGGGGAGCAGTACTTC; CDR3aa: CASSETGVGEQYF
abundance: .; j_gene: TRBJ2-1; v_gene: TRBV7-6; d_gene: TRBD2; CDR3nt: TGTGCCAGCAGCCGGACTAGCGGGATCTACAATGAGCAGTTCTTC; CDR3aa: CASSRTSGIYNEQFF
abundance: .; j_gene: TRBJ1-1; v_gene: TRBV5-5; d_gene: .; CDR3nt: TGTGCCAGCAGCTTGGCCTTTAGAGGGGATACGGCTTTCTTT; CDR3aa: CASSLAFRGDTAFF
abundance: .; j_gene: TRBJ1-1; v_gene: TRBV5-5; d_gene: TRBD1; CDR3nt: TGTGCCAGCAGCAGAGTCCCGGGACAGGGAACTGAAGCTTTCTTT; CDR3aa: CASSRVPGQGTEAFF
abundance: .; j_gene: TRBJ1-2; v_gene: TRBV28; d_gene: .; CDR3nt: TGTGCCACCTTCTCTAGGGAAAACTATGGCTACACCTTC; CDR3aa: CATFSRENYGYTF
abundance: once; j_gene: TRBJ2-1; v_gene: TRBV24-1; d_gene: .; CDR3nt: TGTGCCACCAGTGATTTCGCCAGGGAGGCTGAGCAGTTCTTC; CDR3aa: CATSDFAREAEQFF
abundance: few; j_gene: TRBJ2-1; v_gene: TRBV7-9; d_gene: .; CDR3nt: TGTGCCAGCACCTCGATACAGCGGCGAAACAATGAGCAGTTCTTC; CDR3aa: CASTSIQRRNNEQFF
abundance: .; j_gene: TRBJ2-7; v_gene: TRBV6-5; d_gene: TRBD1; CDR3nt: TGTGCCAGCACCCGGACAGGGTCGATCTCCTACGAGCAGTACTTC; CDR3aa: CASTRTGSISYEQYF
abundance: .; j_gene: TRBJ1-2; v_gene: TRBV4-1; d_gene: TRBD1; CDR3nt: TGCGCCAGCAGCCCAGTAGGGACAGGGGGTGGCTACACCTTC; CDR3aa: CASSPVGTGGGYTF
abundance: .; j_gene: TRBJ1-6; v_gene: TRBV12-5; d_gene: .; CDR3nt: TGTGCTAGTGGTCTGGACCATTCACCCCTCCACTTT; CDR3aa: CASGLDHSPLHF
abundance: .; j_gene: TRBJ1-1; v_gene: TRBV7-2; d_gene: .; CDR3nt: TGTGCCAGCAGCCCCAGACAGGCGACGAACACTGAAGCTTTCTTT; CDR3aa: CASSPRQATNTEAFF
abundance: .; j_gene: TRBJ2-7; v_gene: TRBV18; d_gene: TRBD2; CDR3nt: TGTGCCAGCTCACCAGGGATGGTAGCGGGGGGCTACGAGCAGTACTTC; CDR3aa: CASSPGMVAGGYEQYF
abundance: once; j_gene: TRBJ2-7; v_gene: TRBV27; d_gene: .; CDR3nt: TGTGCCAGCACCGAACTCTCGGGGGAGCAGTACTTC; CDR3aa: CASTELSGEQYF
abundance: .; j_gene: TRBJ2-3; v_gene: TRBV19; d_gene: TRBD2; CDR3nt: TGTGCCAGTAGTACCACTAGCGGGGGGACCACAGATACGCAGTATTTT; CDR3aa: CASSTTSGGTTDTQYF
abundance: .; j_gene: TRBJ2-5; v_gene: TRBV6-5; d_gene: TRBD1; CDR3nt: TGTGCCAGCAGTTTGAGGGGGCTAGGAGAGACCCAGTACTTC; CDR3aa: CASSLRGLGETQYF
abundance: few; j_gene: TRBJ2-1; v_gene: TRBV7-9; d_gene: TRBD1; CDR3nt: TGTGCCAGCAGCGCGACAGGGGGGTCCTACAATGAGCAGTTCTTC; CDR3aa: CASSATGGSYNEQFF
abundance: .; j_gene: TRBJ1-5; v_gene: TRBV12-5; d_gene: .; CDR3nt: TGTGCTAGTGGTTTGGTACGACCGGGGTTTGGGGGCAATCAGCCCCAGCATTTT; CDR3aa: CASGLVRPGFGGNQPQHF
abundance: .; j_gene: TRBJ2-7; v_gene: TRBV28; d_gene: TRBD1; CDR3nt: TGTGCCAGCAGCAGCCCCGGGACAGGGGTCGGCGAGCAGTACTTC; CDR3aa: CASSSPGTGVGEQYF
abundance: .; j_gene: TRBJ1-6; v_gene: TRBV6-5; d_gene: TRBD1; CDR3nt: TGTGCCAGTTCCGGGACAGGGGGTTCACCCCTCCACTTT; CDR3aa: CASSGTGGSPLHF
abundance: once; j_gene: TRBJ1-5; v_gene: TRBV19; d_gene: .; CDR3nt: TGTGCCAGTAGTCCGATGATTGCAGGTCCGAATCAGCCCCAGCATTTT; CDR3aa: CASSPMIAGPNQPQHF
abundance: once; j_gene: TRBJ1-5; v_gene: TRBV19; d_gene: .; CDR3nt: TGTGCCAGTAGTATAAACAGTCGAAGCAATCAGCCCCAGCATTTT; CDR3aa: CASSINSRSNQPQHF
abundance: .; j_gene: TRBJ2-7; v_gene: TRBV7-9; d_gene: .; CDR3nt: TGTGCCAGCAGCTCGACGGCGACCTCCTACGAGCAGTACTTC; CDR3aa: CASSSTATSYEQYF
abundance: .; j_gene: TRBJ1-1; v_gene: TRBV12-3/TRBV12-4; d_gene: .; CDR3nt: TGTGCCAGCAGTGAACAACAGGGAACTGAAGCTTTCTTT; CDR3aa: CASSEQQGTEAFF
abundance: .; j_gene: TRBJ1-6; v_gene: TRBV9; d_gene: TRBD1; CDR3nt: TGTGCCAGCAGCGCCAGGGGGAGAGATAATTCACCCCTCCACTTT; CDR3aa: CASSARGRDNSPLHF
abundance: .; j_gene: TRBJ2-1; v_gene: TRBV28; d_gene: TRBD2; CDR3nt: TGTGCCAGCAGTCACCAGGGACTAGAGCAGTTCTTC; CDR3aa: CASSHQGLEQFF
abundance: .; j_gene: TRBJ1-6; v_gene: TRBV28; d_gene: .; CDR3nt: TGTGCCAGCACCTCCTCCGGTACAGGTTTATATAATTCACCCCTCCACTTT; CDR3aa: CASTSSGTGLYNSPLHF
abundance: .; j_gene: TRBJ2-2; v_gene: TRBV9; d_gene: .; CDR3nt: TGTGCCAGCAGCGTTCAGGGTATCGGGGAGCTGTTTTTT; CDR3aa: CASSVQGIGELFF
abundance: .; j_gene: TRBJ2-1; v_gene: TRBV6-5; d_gene: TRBD2; CDR3nt: TGTGCCAGCAGTCCTAGCGAGCGGGAGGGCGGGTTCTTC; CDR3aa: CASSPSEREGGFF